The present entry profiles one T cell receptor beta chain with its context. Its antigen is unknown. No DNA is shown, since the ends of the CDR3 on it are uncertain; the CDR3 is the one TCRdb lists. Germline CDR1 reads MNHEY; CDR2 reads SMNVEV (reference sequence). Counting both end residues, the CDR3 totals 13 amino acids. After the first PCR, alpha and beta chain libraries were processed separately. CMV status came from CD4+ T cell IFNgamma after overnight CMV lysate stimulation of fresh PBMCs. The entry originates in a study of naive and memory T cell subsets. Overall study findings and caveats: A clonotype means one alpha or beta sequence, not an alpha/beta pair.

Two oligonucleotides, mixed equimolar, formed the beta constant-region primer covering TRBC1 and TRBC2. TCRdb itself ran the UMI-ligation and nested PCR reads through MiXCR, one entry per CDR3 protein. This table has 70,000 to 95,000 distinct CDR3 sequences, 7% to 7.5% appearing once. The rearrangement uses TRBV27 and TRBJ1-4. Sequenced material: central memory CD4+ T cells from blood. The TCR originated in a human donor in good health. The CDR3 loop reads CASSPPSRENCFF.